One T cell receptor (beta chain) is described in this entry. No antigen is known for it. With 60 Vbeta and 13 Jbeta primers, the PCR was carried out. The method was immunoSEQ multiplex PCR; TCRdb's version includes in-frame clones alone and lacks a portion of them. The data hold 150,000 to 200,000 clones, with approximately 84% observed a single time. This sample stems from a study of cytomegalovirus exposure and HLA in healthy donors. Study at large: The study's early data release held around 85 million unique TCRs from HLA-typed donors.

Notes on the study in general: As was reported, the classifier diagnosed cytomegalovirus status with high specificity and sensitivity. Common viral pathogens seemed to be connected with several of the most significant clusters, according to a later analysis.

Between the trimmed V and J ends, which lost 1 base and 5 bases, there was a span of 14 bases. CDR1 is SEHNR and CDR2 is FQNEAQ in the germline V gene (reference sequence). CDR3 length equals 15 residues. Sequenced input: PBMCs. The source is a boy between 10 and 17 years old in good health and CMV-seronegative. This sequence joins TRBV7-9 and TRBJ1-1; no clear D gene. The CDR3 sequence: CASSLGEAGWTEAFF. In nucleotides, the CDR3 is TGTGCCAGCAGCTTAGGTGAGGCGGGTTGGACTGAAGCTTTCTTT.